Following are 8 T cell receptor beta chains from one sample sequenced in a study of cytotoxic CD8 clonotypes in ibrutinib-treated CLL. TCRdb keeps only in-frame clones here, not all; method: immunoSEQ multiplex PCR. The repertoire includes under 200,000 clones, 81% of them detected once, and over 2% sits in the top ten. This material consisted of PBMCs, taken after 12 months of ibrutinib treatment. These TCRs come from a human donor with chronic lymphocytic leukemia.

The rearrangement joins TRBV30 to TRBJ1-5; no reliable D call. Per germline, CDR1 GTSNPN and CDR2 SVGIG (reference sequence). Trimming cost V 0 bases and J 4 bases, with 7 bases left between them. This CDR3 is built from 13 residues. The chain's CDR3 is CAWSVAENQPQHF. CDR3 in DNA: TGTGCCTGGAGTGTGGCGGAGAATCAGCCCCAGCATTTT.

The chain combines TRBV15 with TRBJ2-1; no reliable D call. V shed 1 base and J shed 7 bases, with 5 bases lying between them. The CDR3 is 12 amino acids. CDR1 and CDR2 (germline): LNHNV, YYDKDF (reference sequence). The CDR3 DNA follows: TGTGCCACCAGCAGAGCTGCTAATGAGCAGTTCTTC. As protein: CATSRAANEQFF.

The CDR3: CASSAQTGTANEKLFF. The CDR3 nucleotides are TGTGCCAGCAGTGCGCAAACCGGGACAGCTAATGAAAAACTGTTTTTT. This chain joins TRBV28 and TRBJ1-4, with 7 bases identical to TRBD1. Germline V gene data show CDR1 as MDHEN and CDR2 as SYDVKM. Losses at the gene ends were 5 bases for V and 3 bases for J; bases not matched to a gene: 9. The CDR3 has 16 residues. The whole variable domain, filled in from reference TRBV28 and TRBJ1-4, reads DVKVTQSSRYLVKRTGEKVFLECVQDMDHENMFWYRQDPGLGLRLIYFSYDVKMKEKGDIPEGYSVSREKKERFSLILESASTNQTSMYLCASSAQTGTANEKLFFGSGTQLSVL.

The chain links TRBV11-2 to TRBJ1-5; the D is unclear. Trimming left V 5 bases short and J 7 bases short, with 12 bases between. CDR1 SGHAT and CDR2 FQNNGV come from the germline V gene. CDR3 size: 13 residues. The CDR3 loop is CASSPHLEQPQHF. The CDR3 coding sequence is TGTGCCAGCAGCCCCCATTTGGAACAGCCCCAGCATTTT.

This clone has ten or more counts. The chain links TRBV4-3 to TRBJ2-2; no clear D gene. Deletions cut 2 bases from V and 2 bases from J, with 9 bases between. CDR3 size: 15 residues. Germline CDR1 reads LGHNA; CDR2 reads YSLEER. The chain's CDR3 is CASSQRGVNTGELFF. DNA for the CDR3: TGCGCCAGCAGCCAACGTGGGGTAAACACCGGGGAGCTGTTTTTT.

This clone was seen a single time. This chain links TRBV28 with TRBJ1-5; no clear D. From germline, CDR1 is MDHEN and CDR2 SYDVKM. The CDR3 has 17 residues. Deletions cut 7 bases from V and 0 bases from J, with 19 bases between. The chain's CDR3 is CASTQPPGFHSNQPQHF. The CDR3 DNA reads TGTGCCAGCACCCAACCCCCGGGTTTCCATAGCAATCAGCCCCAGCATTTT.

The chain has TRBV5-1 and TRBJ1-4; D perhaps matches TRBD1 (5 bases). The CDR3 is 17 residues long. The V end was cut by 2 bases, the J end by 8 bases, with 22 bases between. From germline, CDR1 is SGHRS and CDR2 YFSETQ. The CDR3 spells CASSFRAGKLEGEKLFF. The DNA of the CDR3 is TGCGCCAGCAGCTTTAGGGCAGGGAAACTCGAGGGGGAAAAACTGTTTTTT.

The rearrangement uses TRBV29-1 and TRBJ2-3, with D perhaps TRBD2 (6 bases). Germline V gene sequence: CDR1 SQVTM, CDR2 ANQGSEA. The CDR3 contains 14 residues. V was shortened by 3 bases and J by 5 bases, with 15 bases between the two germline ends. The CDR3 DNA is TGCAGCGTTGACAGTGGAGGGTTCGGAGATACGCAGTATTTT. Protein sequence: CSVDSGGFGDTQYF.